The next 17 T cell receptor beta chains were all read from a single sample in a study of OX40 agonist ivuxolimab in advanced cancers. Assay: immunoSEQ multiplex PCR; the TCRdb copy retains only in-frame clones and omits some. The data hold 50,000 or so clones, with around 89% observed a single time. The sample in question was CD4+ or CD8+ T cells sorted from blood, obtained in a trial of the OX40 agonist ivuxolimab. These receptors all come from an adult with an advanced solid tumor such as melanoma, head and neck, liver or kidney cancer.

CDR3 loop: CATSRRTGDSNQPQHF. CDR3 coding DNA: TGTGCCACCAGCAGAAGGACAGGGGATAGCAATCAGCCCCAGCATTTT. The V gene is TRBV15, the J gene TRBJ1-5; TRBD1 matches at 9 bases. With 2 bases clipped from V and 0 bases from J, the junction kept 2 bases outside the gene matches. In germline, CDR1 is LNHNV, CDR2 YYDKDF (reference sequence). The CDR3 extends over 16 amino acids. The whole variable domain, remainder taken from reference TRBV15 and TRBJ1-5, is DAMVIQNPRYQVTQFGKPVTLSCSQTLNHNVMYWYQQKSSQAPKLLFHYYDKDFNNEADTPDNFQSRRPNTSFCFLDIRSPGLGDTAMYLCATSRRTGDSNQPQHFGDGTRLSIL.

The genes are TRBV7-9 and TRBJ2-5; 10 nucleotides agree with TRBD2. V lost 5 bases to trimming and J lost 5 bases; unmatched junction nucleotides: 20. The CDR3 consists of 19 residues. The germline CDR1 and CDR2 sequences are SEHNR and FQNEAQ (reference sequence). CDR3 DNA sequence: TGTGCCAGCAGCCCCCCCTGGGCTAGCGGGAGTGATCTCCCGGAGACCCAGTACTTC. It translates to CASSPPWASGSDLPETQYF.

The J gene is TRBJ1-2, the V gene TRBV7-9; TRBD1 is a possible D gene (6 bases). CDR1 and CDR2 from the germline V gene are SEHNR and FQNEAQ (reference sequence). The CDR3 runs to 14 residues. V lost 5 bases to trimming and J lost 10 bases, with 20 bases between them. In nucleotides, the CDR3 is TGTGCCAGCAGCGCGCGCACAGGGATCGAGGACTACACCTTC. Protein: CASSARTGIEDYTF.

This rearrangement joins TRBV9 to TRBJ2-1, with TRBD2 matching over 8 bases. The V and J ends lost 4 bases and 7 bases, in that order; junction bases with no gene match: 10. The V gene's germline CDR1 is SGDLS and CDR2 YYNGEE. This CDR3 spans 15 amino acids. In DNA, the CDR3 is TGTGCCAGCAGCCCCTCCGGGGGGGGGCCGAATGAGCAGTTCTTC. Translated: CASSPSGGGPNEQFF.

This chain connects TRBV19 to TRBJ2-1; D remains unclear. CDR3 length equals 15 residues. V lost 1 base and J 7 bases, leaving 14 bases between the germline ends. Germline lookup yields CDR1 LNHDA and CDR2 SQIVND (reference sequence). Here the CDR3 DNA reads TGTGCCAGTAGTATAGGCCTTGGCACCAGGAATGAGCAGTTCTTC. It is translated as CASSIGLGTRNEQFF. The whole variable domain, remainder taken from reference TRBV19 and TRBJ2-1, is DGGITQSPKYLFRKEGQNVTLSCEQNLNHDAMYWYRQDPGQGLRLIYYSQIVNDFQKGDIAEGYSVSREKKESFPLTVTSAQKNPTAFYLCASSIGLGTRNEQFFGPGTRLTVL.

The chain is built from TRBV7-2 and TRBJ2-3; 9 bases match TRBD2. Germline CDR1 SGHTA, CDR2 FQGNSA. V dropped 5 bases and J dropped 4; count of bases not matched to a gene: 7. This CDR3 is 15 amino acids long. CDR3 loop: CASSAGTSMSDTQYF. CDR3 DNA sequence: TGTGCCAGCAGCGCCGGGACTAGCATGTCAGATACGCAGTATTTT.

The chain links TRBV7-8 to TRBJ1-1; D perhaps matches TRBD1 (5 bases). V was pared by 2 bases and J by 4 bases, with 14 bases between. CDR3 size: 15 residues. Germline V gene lookup returns CDR1 SGHVS and CDR2 FQNEAQ. CDR3 bases: TGTGCCAGCAGCTTATACGGAGGGGTGATCACTGAAGCTTTCTTT. Its translation is CASSLYGGVITEAFF.

This clone is a singleton in its sample. The rearrangement uses TRBV4-1 and TRBJ1-2; 8 bases match TRBD1. The CDR3 sequence is 16 residues long. The V gene's germline CDR1 is MGHRA and CDR2 YSYEKL. J gave up 4 bases and V 2 bases, and 9 bases lay outside the gene matches. The CDR3 reads CASSQTTGGRRYGYTF. CDR3 sequence (DNA): TGCGCCAGCAGCCAAACAACAGGGGGGCGCCGCTATGGCTACACCTTC.

CDR3 protein: CASSEGNYEQYF. In DNA, the CDR3 is TGCGCCAGCAGTGAGGGGAACTACGAGCAGTACTTC. The chain carries TRBV10-1 and TRBJ2-7; no clear D gene. Trimming cost V 2 bases and J 3 bases, with 5 bases left between them. This CDR3 spans 12 amino acids. CDR1 and CDR2 from the germline V gene are WNHNN and SYGVQD (reference sequence).

This clone appeared once. The chain couples TRBV11-2 to TRBJ2-1; no clear D. Per the germline V gene, CDR1 is SGHAT and CDR2 is FQNNGV. The CDR3 loop spans 16 amino acids. V lost 0 bases and J lost 1, with 10 bases in between. As DNA, the CDR3 is TGTGCCAGCAGCTTAGACGCGGTTGGATCCTACAATGAGCAGTTCTTC. Protein: CASSLDAVGSYNEQFF.

V is TRBV29-1 and J is TRBJ2-3, with a weak D call TRBD2 (5 bases). Trimming stripped 1 base from V and 2 bases from J, with 13 bases between. The CDR3 is 15 amino acids. In germline, CDR1 is SQVTM, CDR2 ANQGSEA. CDR3 region: CSVEGSPGYTDTQYF. CDR3 DNA: TGCAGCGTTGAAGGGTCCCCGGGGTACACAGATACGCAGTATTTT.

The rearrangement joins TRBV7-6 to TRBJ2-7, with D possibly matching TRBD1 (6 bases). In germline, CDR1 is SGHVS, CDR2 FNYEAQ. V lost 6 bases to trimming and J lost 2 bases, with 8 bases between them. The CDR3 sequence is 12 residues long. The CDR3 DNA sequence: TGTGCCAGCAGTAACAGGGCCTACGAGCAGTACTTC. Amino acid sequence: CASSNRAYEQYF.

V usage is TRBV5-4 and J usage is TRBJ2-3, with 11 bases that match TRBD1. The V segment lost 1 base and the J segment 4 bases; nucleotides outside the gene matches: 8. The CDR3 is 17 amino acids. From germline, CDR1 is SGHNT and CDR2 YYREEE (reference sequence). CDR3 DNA: TGTGCCAGCAGCTTGACAGGACAGGGGGCAGAGTCAGATACGCAGTATTTT. It yields the protein CASSLTGQGAESDTQYF.

This sequence joins TRBV7-9 and TRBJ2-1, with a weak D call TRBD1 (7 bases). Trimming removed 7 bases at V and 5 bases at J, with 21 bases between. The CDR3 loop spans 16 amino acids. CDR1 SEHNR and CDR2 FQNEAQ come from the germline V gene (reference sequence). The CDR3 DNA reads as TGTGCCAGCACCCCAGGGGGGACAGAGATAAACAATGAGCAGTTCTTC. It codes for CASTPGGTEINNEQFF.

The genes are TRBV6-1 and TRBJ2-1; 10 bases match TRBD1. Germline V gene sequence: CDR1 MNHNS, CDR2 SASEGT. The CDR3 runs to 16 residues. The trim removed 4 bases at V and 8 bases at J, leaving 11 bases unmatched. The CDR3 is CASSGAWTGGHHEQFF. In nucleotides, the CDR3 is TGTGCCAGCAGTGGGGCTTGGACAGGGGGTCATCATGAGCAGTTCTTC.

The genes are TRBV16 and TRBJ1-2, with D tentatively TRBD1 (6 bases). From germline, CDR1 is KGHSY and CDR2 FQNENV. The CDR3 loop spans 16 amino acids. V lost 1 base to trimming and J lost 1 base, with 13 bases between them. CDR3 bases: TGTGCCAGCAGCCAATTTAAACAGGGAGGTAACTATGGCTACACCTTC. It codes for CASSQFKQGGNYGYTF.

J is TRBJ2-1 and V is TRBV10-3; possible D gene TRBD2, 6 bases. Germline loops: CDR1 ENHRY, CDR2 SYGVKD. V shed 0 bases and J shed 9 bases, with 18 bases lying between them. The CDR3 has 16 residues. CDR3 DNA: TGTGCCATCAGTGAGTCTTGCGGGGACCGACGTTGTGAGCAGTTCTTC. The encoded protein is CAISESCGDRRCEQFF.